A single sample gave rise to the 5 T cell receptor beta chains below, sequenced in a study of glioma-infiltrating T cells after dendritic cell vaccination. Clones were sequenced by immunoSEQ multiplex PCR, and TCRdb holds only the in-frame ones, with some missing. The sample carries 55,000 to 75,000 clones, about 86% recorded once. As to time point: after dendritic cell vaccination, including at tumor progression/relapse. The sample here was blood, taken after dendritic cell vaccination. These receptors were obtained from a human donor with glioblastoma.

The chain is built from TRBV4-3 and TRBJ2-2, with a tentative D call TRBD2 (6 bases). Trimming took off 4 bases at V and 4 bases at J, with 13 bases between the two ends. This CDR3 region has 15 residues. Looked up from germline, CDR1 is LGHNA and CDR2 is YSLEER. The CDR3 reads CASSLGGPGTGELFF. For the CDR3, the DNA is TGCGCCAGCAGCCTGGGGGGTCCGGGCACCGGGGAGCTGTTTTTT.

The J gene is TRBJ1-6, the V gene TRBV28, with TRBD1 matching over 8 bases. The CDR3 totals 14 residues. From germline, CDR1 is MDHEN and CDR2 SYDVKM. V trimming: 6 bases; J trimming: 11 bases; junction bases outside the gene matches: 9. The chain's CDR3 is CASRRGQALPPLHF. The DNA of the CDR3 is TGTGCCAGCAGACGGGGACAGGCTCTACCACCCCTCCACTTT.

This clone came up a few times. CDR3 DNA sequence: TGTGCCAGCAGCTTAGCGGCGGATAATGAAAAACTGTTTTTT. Encoded protein: CASSLAADNEKLFF. The J gene is TRBJ1-4, the V gene TRBV7-9; D is unclear. Germline V lookup: CDR1 SEHNR, CDR2 FQNEAQ (reference sequence). The CDR3 runs to 14 residues. The V gene lost 0 bases and the J gene lost 4 bases, with 6 bases spanning the gap.

The rearrangement uses TRBV7-9 and TRBJ1-4; TRBD1 matches at 8 bases. The CDR3 is 13 amino acids. Germline values: CDR1 SEHNR, CDR2 FQNEAQ (reference sequence). The ends lost 4 bases at V and 8 bases at J; junction bases unmatched: 3. The CDR3 is CASSSGTGEKLFF. CDR3 coding DNA: TGTGCCAGCAGCTCCGGGACAGGAGAAAAACTGTTTTTT.

In this sample, this clone turned up once. V is TRBV5-1 and J is TRBJ2-3; D is perhaps TRBD1 (6 bases). The V gene's germline CDR1 is SGHRS and CDR2 YFSETQ. There are 17 residues in the CDR3. V shed 0 bases and J shed 0 bases, with 14 bases lying between them. The CDR3 DNA sequence: TGCGCCAGCAGCTTGGTTGTTGCGGACAGTAGCACAGATACGCAGTATTTT. As protein: CASSLVVADSSTDTQYF.